The 23 T cell receptor beta chains listed next were all sequenced from one sample in a study of T cells expressing NK-cell markers. No DNA is given; TCRdb re-called the 5' RACE reads and lists each CDR3 protein once. Seen in this sample are under 600,000 distinct CDR3 sequences; the ten most common clones hold under 1.5%. Sequenced: blood T cells: a sorted CD56 or NKG2C T cell subset, CD4+ or CD8+ T cells, or bulk PBMC T cells (not recorded which). The receptors come from a woman between 50 and 59 years old in good health.

The chain links TRBV7-6 to TRBJ1-3; absent DNA, TCRdb's TRBD1 call cannot be checked. This CDR3 is 12 amino acids long. The V gene's germline CDR1 is SGHVS and CDR2 FNYEAQ. The chain's CDR3 is CASSLRENTIYF.

The chain combines TRBV27 with TRBJ1-1. The CDR3 is made up of 15 amino acids. Germline V lookup: CDR1 MNHEY, CDR2 SMNVEV (reference sequence). The CDR3 here is CASRSPGGAVTEAFF.

J is TRBJ2-1 and V is TRBV12-3 or TRBV12-4; TCRdb proposes TRBD1, but this gene call is untestable without DNA. The CDR3 sequence is 14 residues long. This chain's CDR3 is CASSRRGTYNEQFF.

The rearrangement uses TRBV12-3 or TRBV12-4 and TRBJ2-1; TCRdb reports TRBD2, a call that lacks DNA to check it against. The CDR3 extends over 21 amino acids. The CDR3 here is CASSLHTGTPLRSFSYNEQFF.

The rearrangement joins TRBV20-1 to TRBJ1-2. Germline CDR1 is DFQATT and CDR2 is SNEGSKA (reference sequence). This CDR3 region has 15 residues. CDR3 sequence reads: CSARDGQQFAGGYTF.

The chain links TRBV3-1 to TRBJ2-5; no DNA is available, so the TRBD2 call from TCRdb remains unchecked. The germline gives CDR1 LGHDT, CDR2 YNNKEL (reference sequence). The CDR3 totals 13 residues. CDR3 sequence: CASSPSGLETQYF.

V and J are TRBV5-1 and TRBJ2-5; TCRdb's D call of TRBD2 is untestable without DNA. The CDR3 extends over 15 amino acids. Germline CDR1 is SGHRS and CDR2 is YFSETQ. CDR3 loop: CASTGRLAGEETQYF.

This chain joins TRBV4-1 and TRBJ1-4; TCRdb indicates TRBD1, and absent DNA this call remains unverified. The germline V gene has CDR1 MGHRA and CDR2 YSYEKL. The CDR3 runs to 13 residues. CDR3 residues: CASSQFGGKKLFF.

V is TRBV5-1 and J is TRBJ2-1; there is no DNA to check the TCRdb D call of TRBD1. Germline-derived CDR1 and CDR2 are SGHRS and YFSETQ. CDR3 length: 16 residues. The CDR3 reads CASSLEGTGAYNEQFF.

The chain uses TRBV5-1 and TRBJ1-2. CDR3 length equals 13 residues. Per germline, CDR1 SGHRS and CDR2 YFSETQ. This chain's CDR3 is CASSSVGVQGYTF.

V usage is TRBV7-9 and J usage is TRBJ2-2; TCRdb gives TRBD2 as the D gene, but with no DNA this cannot be confirmed. The CDR3 is 16 residues long. CDR1 and CDR2 (germline): SEHNR, FQNEAQ (reference sequence). This CDR3 is CASNPLARVAGEELFF.

The gene calls are TRBV12-3 or TRBV12-4 and TRBJ2-7. The CDR3 contains 14 residues. The CDR3 is CASSMYLDFSEQYF.

J is TRBJ2-6 and V is TRBV23-1. TRBV23-1 is known as an ORF, though its function is uncertain. There are 17 residues in the CDR3. The CDR3 spells CASSQEGFGSGANVLTF.

V and J are TRBV7-9 and TRBJ2-1; the TCRdb D gene call, TRBD1, has no DNA to confirm it. Germline CDR1 is SEHNR and CDR2 is FQNEAQ (reference sequence). CDR3 size: 16 residues. CDR3 sequence reads: CASSLRGGQAWYEQFF.

This chain connects TRBV7-9 to TRBJ1-1; TCRdb lists TRBD1, though no DNA is available to test this call. This CDR3 contains 11 residues. The germline gives CDR1 SEHNR, CDR2 FQNEAQ (reference sequence). The chain's CDR3 is CASSLGVGAFF.

The chain employs TRBV6-6 and TRBJ2-4. The germline gives CDR1 MNHNY, CDR2 SVGAGI (reference sequence). The CDR3 totals 16 residues. The CDR3 here is CASSYSGPIAKNIQYF.

The chain carries TRBV2 and TRBJ2-5; the D call of TRBD2 rests on TCRdb alone, since no DNA is present to check it. From germline, CDR1 is SNHLY and CDR2 FYNNEI. The CDR3 runs to 16 residues. The CDR3 sequence is CASRERTRPEGETQYF.

The rearrangement links TRBV5-1 to TRBJ2-1; TCRdb returns TRBD2, unconfirmable since there is no DNA. This CDR3 comprises 16 residues. The germline V gene encodes CDR1 SGHRS and CDR2 YFSETQ. CDR3 amino acids: CASSLRWGGPYNEQFF. The full variable domain, completed using reference TRBV5-1 and TRBJ2-1, is KAGVTQTPRYLIKTRGQQVTLSCSPISGHRSVSWYQQTPGQGLQFLFEYFSETQRNKGNFPGRFSGRQFSNSRSEMNVSTLELGDSALYLCASSLRWGGPYNEQFFGPGTRLTVL.

The rearrangement joins TRBV5-1 to TRBJ2-6; the TCRdb D gene call, TRBD2, has no DNA to confirm it. The CDR3 consists of 17 residues. The germline gives CDR1 SGHRS, CDR2 YFSETQ. CDR3 protein: CASFGSLLRAGANVLTF.

This chain uses TRBV3-1 with TRBJ1-2; TCRdb outputs TRBD1, but without DNA this stays unchecked. There are 14 residues in the CDR3. Per the germline V gene, CDR1 is LGHDT and CDR2 is YNNKEL (reference sequence). CDR3 sequence: CASSQVGQGYGYTF.

This chain joins TRBV5-6 and TRBJ2-1. Per the germline V gene, CDR1 is SGHDT and CDR2 is YYEEEE. The CDR3 sequence is 16 residues long. The CDR3 loop is CASSSSRKTLYNEQFF.

This chain connects TRBV7-9 to TRBJ2-3; TCRdb's D call of TRBD2 is untestable without DNA. This CDR3 has 17 amino acids. The germline V gene encodes CDR1 SEHNR and CDR2 FQNEAQ (reference sequence). This CDR3 is CASSTLGTSGIEDTQYF. Full variable domain (rest looked up from reference TRBV7-9 and TRBJ2-3): DTGVSQNPRHKITKRGQNVTFRCDPISEHNRLYWYRQTLGQGPEFLTYFQNEAQLEKSRLLSDRFSAERPKGSFSTLEIQRTEQGDSAMYLCASSTLGTSGIEDTQYFGPGTRLTVL.

The gene calls are TRBV10-3 and TRBJ2-5; as DNA is missing, the TRBD2 call by TCRdb cannot be tested. CDR1 and CDR2 from the germline V gene are ENHRY and SYGVKD. The CDR3 consists of 17 residues. The CDR3 is CAISEGLASTRQETQYF.